Detailed here is one T cell receptor (beta chain). The assay was immunoSEQ multiplex PCR, and TCRdb's table has in-frame clones only and misses some. The sample shows 190,000 or so clones, about 83% of them seen only once. Trimming removed 0 bases from V and 7 bases from J, with 14 bases in between. Germline loops: CDR1 SGDLS, CDR2 YYNGEE. The CDR3 length is 15 residues. This specimen belongs to a study of blood T cell repertoires in COVID-19. The chain combines TRBV9 with TRBJ1-5, with D uncertain. Sequenced material: peripheral blood. The sequence was collected from a woman aged 18-35 years who had recovered from COVID-19. CDR3 in amino acids: CASSVERLSQQPQHF. The DNA of the CDR3 is TGTGCCAGCAGCGTAGAAAGACTTAGCCAACAGCCCCAGCATTTT.